This record covers a single TCR beta chain. This clone's antigen is unknown. The sample holds no much larger clone one base away, and base qualities are not on file. Receptor amplification or capture employed the immunoSEQ multiplex PCR assay. DNA was isolated with Qiagen DNeasy or QIAamp micro DNA kits and TCRB sequenced with the Adaptive Biotechnology human TCRB sequencing kit. An Illumina MiSeq was used to sequence the TCRB libraries. The authors processed their data as follows. TCRB sequence data were analyzed using the kit provider's software, and tumor enrichment of clonotype templates was assessed with Fisher's exact test. TCRdb took this table from immuneACCESS and kept in-frame rearrangements with V and J called. Such tables lack part of the clones; where checked against another copy, unresolved V genes explain under half of the gap, and the rest is unexplained. For V, J and clone size, that table is used; D and trimming come from the DNA. The sample records 1,500 to 2,000 clones, 70% to 85% of which are singletons. The ten most abundant clones make up 5.8% of the sample.

These data are taken from a study of CD4 T cells in lung cancer (dated by TCRdb to between 2017 and 2020). Notes on the research overall: In the study, blood T cells from NSCLC patients were screened for responses to candidate mutation-encoded neoepitopes, and neoantigen-specific CD4+ T-cell clones and TCRs were isolated. The patients who underwent resection had lung adenocarcinoma or squamous cell carcinoma, were aged 60 to 69 when blood was donated, and were mostly former smokers. Before blood donation, patients had received treatments including platinum chemotherapy, and some received nivolumab or pembrolizumab. TCRB deep sequencing tracked the frequency of neoantigen-specific clonotypes in tumor resections, non-adjacent lung and cultured T-cell products. Broad study findings and their caveats: Some blood-derived responses might reflect in vitro priming of naive T cells or cross-reactivity rather than memory responses to the cancer. Nonspecific IFNgamma producers of unknown purity were included among IFNgamma-sorted cells, so expanded lines were found to range from monoclonal to oligoclonal.

PBMCs were stimulated for approximately two weeks with mutant 27-mer peptides together with IL21, IL7, IL15 and IL2, and were then restimulated with autologous B cells pulsed with peptide. After restimulation with peptide-pulsed B cells, live IFNgamma-secreting T cells were sorted on a FACS Aria2 by cytokine capture. Sorted cells were expanded for roughly 12 to 20 days at limiting dilution, with roughly 3 or 10 cells per well, using irradiated allogeneic PBMCs, phytohemagglutinin and IL2. Peripheral blood samples or leukapheresis products were collected from the patients. To screen the expanded lines for antigen specificity, an IFNgamma ELISA was run against autologous B cells pulsed with mutant peptides. The receptor was derived from a woman aged 55-75 years with non-small cell lung cancer. Some clones in this sample may be carry-over from other donors' samples. The source material was a CD4+ T cell line or clone grown in culture.

DNA sequence: TGTGCCAGCAGCCAGGGTGCGGGAGGCCCCTACGAGCAGTACTTC. This gives the protein CASSQGAGGPYEQYF. The chain joins TRBV7-9 to TRBJ2-7; 8 middle bases align to TRBD2. V is trimmed back by 5 bases and J by 2 bases, and the junction contains 8 bases that no gene match accounts for. Reading the germline V gene (reference sequence) gives CDR1 SEHNR and CDR2 FQNEAQ. The CDR3, from cysteine to phenylalanine, totals 15 residues. Only the CDR3 DNA stays, 45 bases, in frame from base 1.